These 21 T cell receptor beta chains share one sample of origin, sequenced in a study of blood T cell repertoires in COVID-19. Clones were read by immunoSEQ multiplex PCR, and TCRdb kept only the in-frame ones, dropping some. The sample consists of under 250,000 clones, 85% of them appearing once. Sequenced material: peripheral blood. The receptors shown here come from a woman aged 55 to 70 with active or convalescent COVID-19.

The J gene is TRBJ2-3, the V gene TRBV5-1, with 9 bases that match TRBD1. The germline gives CDR1 SGHRS, CDR2 YFSETQ. This CDR3 spans 15 amino acids. Trimming cost V 4 bases and J 6 bases; bases outside gene matches: 9. The CDR3 bases are TGCGCCAGCAGCCCAAGGGACAGGGAAACCGATACGCAGTATTTT. Residues: CASSPRDRETDTQYF.

The chain joins TRBV6-5 to TRBJ1-5, with 7 positions matching TRBD1. The germline V gene encodes CDR1 MNHEY and CDR2 SVGAGI. The J segment lost 0 bases and the V segment lost 6 bases, leaving 5 bases of the junction unmatched. The CDR3 is 15 amino acids. This chain's CDR3 is CASSTGTDSNQPQHF. CDR3 nucleotide sequence: TGTGCCAGCAGCACCGGGACAGATAGCAATCAGCCCCAGCATTTT.

The rearrangement joins TRBV2 to TRBJ1-1; 7 nucleotides line up with TRBD1. Germline V CDR1 and CDR2: SNHLY, FYNNEI. The CDR3 is 13 residues long. Unmatched junction bases numbered 6, after V lost 6 bases and J lost 5 bases. CDR3 nucleotide sequence: TGTGCCAGCAGACAAACAGGGGTGACTGAAGCTTTCTTT. It specifies CASRQTGVTEAFF.

This chain links TRBV7-2 with TRBJ2-5, with 14 bases identical to TRBD2. Trimming at V came to 4 bases and at J to 7 bases, leaving 8 bases not matched to a gene. Germline V gives CDR1 SGHTA, CDR2 FQGNSA. The CDR3 is 16 residues long. CDR3 amino acids: CASSSTSGRAYRTQYF. CDR3 nucleotides: TGTGCCAGCAGCTCGACTAGCGGGAGGGCCTATAGGACCCAGTACTTC.

The chain links TRBV2 to TRBJ2-1; 10 bases match TRBD2. CDR3 length: 15 residues. Germline loops: CDR1 SNHLY, CDR2 FYNNEI. The V and J ends lost 4 bases and 4 bases, in that order; junction bases with no gene match: 4. CDR3: CASSAELAGYNEQFF. As DNA, the CDR3 is TGTGCCAGCAGTGCCGAACTAGCGGGGTACAATGAGCAGTTCTTC.

The CDR3 DNA reads as TGCGCCAGCAGCTTGTCCATCCGGAGTGAAAAACTGTTTTTT. It encodes CASSLSIRSEKLFF. The V call is TRBV5-1, the J call TRBJ1-4; no definite D call. Germline lookup yields CDR1 SGHRS and CDR2 YFSETQ. V lost 1 base, J lost 7 bases, and 11 bases lay in between. The CDR3 spans 14 residues. The full variable domain, with the rest looked up from reference TRBV5-1 and TRBJ1-4, is KAGVTQTPRYLIKTRGQQVTLSCSPISGHRSVSWYQQTPGQGLQFLFEYFSETQRNKGNFPGRFSGRQFSNSRSEMNVSTLELGDSALYLCASSLSIRSEKLFFGSGTQLSVL.

The V and J genes are TRBV11-2 and TRBJ2-1, with 9 nucleotides matching TRBD2. Trimming removed 2 bases from V and 6 bases from J; junction bases left unmatched: 5. This CDR3 has 15 residues. From germline, CDR1 is SGHAT and CDR2 FQNNGV. CDR3 nucleotide sequence: TGTGCCAGCAGCTTATTGGCGGGAGGGCCCAATGAGCAGTTCTTC. This translates into CASSLLAGGPNEQFF.

The chain links TRBV6-1 to TRBJ2-5; D not certain. V lost 2 bases and J lost 5, with 6 bases in between. The CDR3 consists of 12 residues. The germline CDR1 and CDR2 sequences are MNHNS and SASEGT. Here the CDR3 DNA reads TGTGCCAGCAGTGAAATGTCTGAGACCCAGTACTTC. Translated: CASSEMSETQYF.

This clone came up a few times. The V and J genes are TRBV5-1 and TRBJ2-2; TRBD2 matches at 7 bases. V trimming: 4 bases; J trimming: 7 bases; junction bases outside the gene matches: 13. The CDR3 loop spans 16 amino acids. Germline lookup yields CDR1 SGHRS and CDR2 YFSETQ. CDR3 protein: CASSVSAGFEGGELFF. CDR3 sequence (DNA): TGCGCCAGCAGCGTCTCAGCGGGATTTGAAGGCGGGGAGCTGTTTTTT.

This clone has just a few counts. This chain links TRBV27 with TRBJ1-6; no definite D call. Germline-derived CDR1 and CDR2 are MNHEY and SMNVEV (reference sequence). This CDR3 is built from 14 residues. V lost 2 bases and J lost 4, with 6 bases in between. The CDR3 coding sequence is TGTGCCAGCAGTTTACTACCGTATAATTCACCCCTCCACTTT. This translates into CASSLLPYNSPLHF.

The DNA for the CDR3 is TGTGCCAGCAGTCACCGACTAGCGGGGTACAATGAGCAGTTCTTC. It is translated as CASSHRLAGYNEQFF. V gene TRBV7-8 combines with J gene TRBJ2-1; 11 bases are shared with TRBD2. The germline gives CDR1 SGHVS, CDR2 FQNEAQ. This CDR3 is 15 amino acids long. With 6 bases clipped from V and 4 bases from J, the junction kept 5 bases outside the gene matches.

V usage is TRBV6-1 and J usage is TRBJ1-1, with no clear D. The CDR3 spans 13 residues. Germline-derived CDR1 and CDR2 are MNHNS and SASEGT. The ends were cut back, 1 base at V and 10 bases at J, with 13 bases in the middle. The CDR3 DNA is TGTGCCAGCAGTGAAGTGTCGGGAACGGGAGCTTTCTTT. Residues: CASSEVSGTGAFF.

The J gene is TRBJ1-2, the V gene TRBV28; TRBD1 might be the D (6 bases). There are 13 residues in the CDR3. Germline CDR1 MDHEN, CDR2 SYDVKM. The germline V and J ends were trimmed by 3 bases and 3 bases, with 8 bases remaining between them. CDR3 bases: TGTGCCAGCAGTTTCCGACAGGACTATGGCTACACCTTC. This codes for CASSFRQDYGYTF.

The V call is TRBV12-3 or TRBV12-4, the J call TRBJ2-1, with D possibly being TRBD2 (5 bases). CDR3 length equals 13 residues. V shed 6 bases and J shed 7 bases, with 13 bases lying between them. CDR3 bases: TGTGCCAGCAGACCGAACGGGGTAAATGAGCAGTTCTTC. Its translation: CASRPNGVNEQFF.

The chain carries TRBV7-9 and TRBJ1-3, with TRBD1 matching 9 bases. CDR1 is SEHNR and CDR2 is FQNEAQ in the germline V gene (reference sequence). The CDR3 has 21 residues. The J segment lost 2 bases and the V segment lost 7 bases, leaving 24 bases of the junction unmatched. Written as DNA, the CDR3 is TGTGCCAGCACCCATCTATACGGGACAGGGAGATATAAAGTCCCTGGAAACACCATATATTTT. This encodes CASTHLYGTGRYKVPGNTIYF. The full variable domain, with the rest looked up from reference TRBV7-9 and TRBJ1-3, is DTGVSQNPRHKITKRGQNVTFRCDPISEHNRLYWYRQTLGQGPEFLTYFQNEAQLEKSRLLSDRFSAERPKGSFSTLEIQRTEQGDSAMYLCASTHLYGTGRYKVPGNTIYFGEGSWLTVV.

This clone was recorded a few times. The chain links TRBV18 to TRBJ1-5; 12 bases align to TRBD1. The V gene end was trimmed by 3 bases and the J gene end by 7 bases; junction bases not matched to a gene: 7. Germline lookup yields CDR1 KGHSH and CDR2 LQKENI. The CDR3 spans 16 residues. The CDR3 protein is CASSPSGTGGGQPQHF. CDR3 coding DNA: TGTGCCAGCTCACCTTCCGGGACAGGGGGCGGGCAGCCCCAGCATTTT. Together with reference TRBV18 and TRBJ1-5, the CDR3 gives the full variable domain: NAGVMQNPRHLVRRRGQEARLRCSPMKGHSHVYWYRQLPEEGLKFMVYLQKENIIDESGMPKERFSAEFPKEGPSILRIQQVVRGDSAAYFCASSPSGTGGGQPQHFGDGTRLSIL.

About this clone itself: The same CDR3 can be traced to other DNA sequences in this sample. The chain couples TRBV5-1 to TRBJ2-7, with TRBD1 as a possible D gene (6 bases). In germline, CDR1 is SGHRS, CDR2 YFSETQ. The CDR3 consists of 13 residues. V was cut by 4 bases and J by 3 bases, with 11 bases left in between. The CDR3 region is CASSPGQNYEQYF. CDR3 in DNA: TGCGCCAGCAGCCCCGGACAGAACTACGAGCAGTACTTC.

DNA of the CDR3: TGTGCCAGCAGTGAGCGCCCACCCCCCAACACCGGGGAGCTGTTTTTT. Amino acids: CASSERPPPNTGELFF. V usage is TRBV6-1 and J usage is TRBJ2-2; no clear D gene. Trimming took 3 bases from V and 2 from J, leaving 13 bases between them. Germline V gene sequence: CDR1 MNHNS, CDR2 SASEGT. CDR3 length: 16 amino acids.

The J gene is TRBJ2-1, the V gene TRBV18, with a weak D call TRBD2 (6 bases). The germline V gene has CDR1 KGHSH and CDR2 LQKENI. Between the trimmed V and J ends, which lost 3 bases and 0 bases, there was a span of 12 bases. This CDR3 region has 16 residues. CDR3 nucleotide sequence: TGTGCCAGCTCACCGCAAGGCGGGAACTCCTACAATGAGCAGTTCTTC. The encoded protein is CASSPQGGNSYNEQFF.

The chain has TRBV5-1 and TRBJ1-4; D is unclear. Germline CDR1 and CDR2: SGHRS and YFSETQ. The CDR3 has 14 amino acids. The CDR3 DNA follows: TGCGCTTCGGCCCCCGGGGAAACTAATGAAAAACTGTTTTTT. The encoded protein is CASAPGETNEKLFF.

The chain is built from TRBV2 and TRBJ1-1; weak D call: TRBD1 (5 bases). Germline V CDR1 and CDR2: SNHLY, FYNNEI. The CDR3 has 12 residues. V was clipped by 8 bases and J by 6 bases, with 13 bases between them. CDR3 in DNA: TGTGCCAGCGGCGGGGGATGGGCTGAAGCTTTCTTT. As protein: CASGGGWAEAFF.